This paragraph reports one T cell receptor beta chain. This receptor's antigen is unknown. Per-base quality was not reported, and no clone a single base away is much larger than it. The trial excluded patients who had a history of autoimmune disease or who were on systemic immunosuppression. Peripheral blood for TCR sequencing was collected from all dose cohorts at baseline, on cycle 4 day 1, and on cycle 7 day 1. Samples came from an open-label, multicenter, first-in-human phase I dose-escalation trial of ivuxolimab. The trial enrolled adults with locally advanced or metastatic head and neck squamous cell, hepatocellular, melanoma or renal cell carcinoma. Before TCR sequencing, CD4+ T cells and CD8+ T cells were sorted from peripheral blood as separate populations. These data originate in a study of OX40 agonist ivuxolimab in advanced cancers. Describing the broader study: Ivuxolimab was a fully human IgG2 agonistic monoclonal antibody targeting the costimulatory receptor OX40 (CD134). The paper covers the monotherapy dose-escalation part of the phase I ivuxolimab trial, which included N of about 51 patients. A male proportion of 75% to 85% and a mean age of approximately 60 years, ranging from roughly 23 to 80, were recorded for the dose-escalation cohort. The purpose of peripheral TCRbeta sequencing was to test whether ivuxolimab changed TCR sequence diversity and led to clonal T-cell expansion. Patients were allowed to have had prior anti-PD-1, anti-PD-L1 or anti-CTLA-4 therapy, and approximately 37% of the dose-escalation patients had been treated with checkpoint inhibitors. Of the roughly 54 patients in dose escalation, around 20 had hepatocellular carcinoma, about 15 had melanoma, 9 had renal cell carcinoma and 9 had head and neck cancer. Intravenous ivuxolimab was administered to patients every 2 weeks at six dose levels: 0.01, 0.1, 0.3, 1.5, 3 and 10 mg/kg. Partial responses were achieved by three dose-escalation patients, of whom one had hepatocellular carcinoma and two had cutaneous melanoma. Points the paper makes about the study in general: At doses of 0.1 to 3.0 mg/kg, clonal expansion of both CD4+ and CD8+ blood T cells was observed from baseline to week 6. Partial responders in the 0.1-3.0 mg/kg groups had among the lowest normalized peripheral clonal expansion, especially among CD8+ T cells. After ivuxolimab, more expanded clones were found on average in CD8+ T cells than in CD4+ T cells. Low levels of normalized T-cell clonal expansion were also seen in some patients who did not respond. Antigen specificity was not determined for the clonally expanded peripheral T cells.

For sequencing of the TCRbeta CDR3 region, genomic DNA was extracted from the sorted cells. The immunoSEQ Assay was used for sequencing of TCRbeta CDR3 regions. TCRdb obtained this table from immuneACCESS and retained in-frame rearrangements with V and J assigned. These tables miss some clones; where compared with another copy, unresolved V genes account for less than half of the shortfall, and the remainder is unexplained. Within this sample are 50,000 to 60,000 clones, with approximately 86% of them counted one time only. The ten largest make up around 13% of the sample. CDR1 and CDR2, looked up from the germline V gene, are SGDLS and YYNGEE. V is pared back by 3 bases and J by 3 bases, with 15 bases lying between the germline termini. Taken from cysteine to phenylalanine, the CDR3 has 16 residues. Of all the DNA, just the CDR3 is kept, 48 bases in frame from base 1.

Source: CD4+ or CD8+ T cells sorted from blood, taken in a trial of the OX40 agonist ivuxolimab. This clonotype was obtained from an adult with an advanced solid tumor such as melanoma, head and neck, liver or kidney cancer. The chain is encoded by TRBV9 joined to TRBJ2-2; the D gene is perhaps TRBD1, on 5 matching bases. In nucleotides, the sequence is TGTGCCAGCAGCGGCGCAACAGGTACCTACACCGGGGAGCTGTTTTTT. Translated, it gives CASSGATGTYTGELFF.